This T cell receptor (beta chain) was recorded in a study of Graves' ophthalmopathy and Graves' hyperthyroidism. This CDR3 region has 14 residues. Germline CDR1 LGHDT, CDR2 YNNKEL (reference sequence). Deletions cut 0 bases from V and 4 bases from J, with 9 bases between. The authors amplified TCR beta CDR3 regions, and they did so from RNA transcripts for repertoire sequencing. Second-round multiplex PCR followed a first-round RT-PCR using HTBI primers. MiXCR, run by TCRdb on the multiplex PCR reads, gives a single entry per CDR3 protein. The sample yields about 600,000 distinct CDR3 sequences, approximately 35% seen once. This clonotype was found a few times.

This receptor was taken from an adult man with Graves' hyperthyroidism. The rearrangement uses TRBV3-1 and TRBJ1-2; D gene unclear. Input material: peripheral blood or thyroid tissue (not recorded which). CDR3 in amino acids: CASSQDVNTYGYTF. The CDR3 DNA follows: TGTGCCAGCAGCCAAGACGTCAACACCTATGGCTACACCTTC.